Sequencing of this TCR beta chain was carried out in a study of cytomegalovirus exposure and HLA in healthy donors. Across the whole study: A data release that came early held some 84 million unique TCRs from HLA-typed donors. Study results and caveats: For most TCR beta V segments, an earlier analysis put the productive rate at about 87% or about 30% of the time.

The germline V gene has CDR1 MNHNY and CDR2 SVGAGI (reference sequence). J was trimmed by 3 bases and V by 4 bases; bases with no gene match: 5. The CDR3 runs to 15 residues. With 60 Vbeta and 13 Jbeta primers, the PCR was carried out. Profiling relied on immunoSEQ multiplex PCR, and the TCRdb table lists in-frame clones only, not all of them. The data hold tens of thousands of clones, with 65% to 85% observed a single time. On this clone itself: Its specificity is not known.

The TCR originated in a man between 65 and 79 years old in good health and CMV-seronegative. The chain has TRBV6-6 and TRBJ1-2, with 10 bases lining up with TRBD1. Sequencing was carried out using PBMCs. CDR3 loop: CASSSRGTGDYGYTF. CDR3 nucleotides: TGTGCCAGCAGTTCGCGCGGGACAGGGGACTATGGCTACACCTTC.